These 24 T cell receptor beta chains were all obtained from the same sample, sequenced in a study of blood T cell repertoires in COVID-19. Using immunoSEQ multiplex PCR, the repertoire was profiled, and TCRdb retains in-frame clones only, with some absent. The sample lists about 84,000 clones; about 80% were seen once. Material for sequencing was peripheral blood. The receptors were gathered from a man in his fifties or sixties with active or convalescent COVID-19.

The chain is built from TRBV25-1 and TRBJ2-1; TRBD2 might be the D (6 bases). Looked up from germline, CDR1 is MGHDK and CDR2 is SYGVNS. Deletions cut 11 bases from V and 3 bases from J, with 14 bases between. The CDR3 contains 13 residues. CDR3 DNA: TGTGCCGCCCGTGGGACTGGCTACAATGAGCAGTTCTTC. Its translation: CAARGTGYNEQFF.

This clone has only one observation. This chain links TRBV5-1 with TRBJ2-1; weak D call: TRBD1 (5 bases). Germline CDR1 reads SGHRS; CDR2 reads YFSETQ. Trimming removed 0 bases from V and 0 bases from J, with 7 bases in between. CDR3 length: 15 residues. CDR3 in amino acids: CASSLVQVSYNEQFF. CDR3 nucleotides: TGCGCCAGCAGCTTGGTACAGGTCTCCTACAATGAGCAGTTCTTC.

The chain uses TRBV7-9 and TRBJ2-5, with D possibly being TRBD2 (6 bases). This CDR3 has 17 amino acids. V shed 5 bases and J shed 7 bases, with 26 bases lying between them. Germline values: CDR1 SEHNR, CDR2 FQNEAQ (reference sequence). The chain's CDR3 is CASSRRGVGDFPRTQYF. The CDR3 nucleotides read TGTGCCAGCAGCCGCAGAGGGGTGGGGGACTTTCCGAGGACCCAGTACTTC.

V is TRBV7-8 and J is TRBJ2-2; D call uncertain. Germline V lookup: CDR1 SGHVS, CDR2 FQNEAQ. Trimming left V 1 base short and J 7 bases short, with 7 bases between. The CDR3 runs 13 residues. The CDR3 region is CASSLVARGELFF. The CDR3, as DNA: TGTGCCAGCAGCTTAGTAGCCCGCGGGGAGCTGTTTTTT.

The count of this clone is one. The chain links TRBV9 to TRBJ1-3; 7 nucleotides match TRBD1. The CDR3 runs to 17 residues. Germline lookup yields CDR1 SGDLS and CDR2 YYNGEE. Trimming cost V 0 bases and J 4 bases; bases outside gene matches: 10. CDR3 residues: CASSVATYRGAGNTIYF. The CDR3 nucleotides are TGTGCCAGCAGCGTAGCTACGTACAGGGGTGCCGGAAACACCATATATTTT.

The V gene is TRBV15, the J gene TRBJ2-3; TRBD1 matches 9 bases. The germline gives CDR1 LNHNV, CDR2 YYDKDF (reference sequence). The CDR3 is 17 residues long. The J segment lost 1 base and the V segment lost 5 bases, leaving 10 bases of the junction unmatched. CDR3 bases: TGTGCCACCAGCCCCGGAGGACAGGGGTTCGGCACAGATACGCAGTATTTT. Amino acids: CATSPGGQGFGTDTQYF.

This chain uses TRBV18 with TRBJ1-5; 9 nucleotides line up with TRBD1. V lost 2 bases to trimming and J lost 7 bases; unmatched junction nucleotides: 6. The CDR3 is 15 residues long. The germline V gene encodes CDR1 KGHSH and CDR2 LQKENI. The CDR3 region has the DNA TGTGCCAGCTCACCATGGACAGGGGTAGGGCAGCCCCAGCATTTT. It specifies CASSPWTGVGQPQHF.

The chain carries TRBV18 and TRBJ1-5; the D is unclear. The CDR3 consists of 15 residues. V was clipped by 3 bases and J by 0 bases, with 9 bases between them. CDR1 is KGHSH, CDR2 LQKENI, per germline. CDR3 DNA sequence: TGTGCCAGCTCACCGTCGGTCAATAGCAATCAGCCCCAGCATTTT. As protein: CASSPSVNSNQPQHF.

This clone was seen only a few times. The V gene is TRBV25-1, the J gene TRBJ2-7; TRBD1 aligns across 8 bases. The CDR3 consists of 14 residues. Per the germline V gene, CDR1 is MGHDK and CDR2 is SYGVNS. V was pared by 6 bases and J by 2 bases, with 6 bases of the junction left unmatched. The chain's CDR3 is CASRRTGIPYEQYF. The CDR3 DNA is TGTGCCAGCAGGCGGACAGGGATCCCCTACGAGCAGTACTTC.

In this sample, this clone turned up once. V is TRBV5-4 and J is TRBJ2-5; D might be TRBD2 (6 bases). The CDR3 runs 16 residues. Germline V lookup: CDR1 SGHNT, CDR2 YYREEE (reference sequence). Trimming stripped 4 bases from V and 1 base from J, with 17 bases between. Written as DNA, the CDR3 is TGTGCCAGCAGCCCGGTGGCGACTAGGTCCCAAGAGACCCAGTACTTC. Its protein is CASSPVATRSQETQYF.

In the case of this clone: At one of its ends the junction is not consistent with the germline gene, which may arise from a read error. V and J are TRBV19 and TRBJ2-3, with 11 bases aligning to TRBD2. The CDR3 totals 16 residues. Germline V gene lookup returns CDR1 LNHDA and CDR2 SQIVND (reference sequence). The CDR3: CASRIAGGPRADTQYF. The CDR3 region has the DNA TGTGCCAGTAGGATAGCGGGGGGGCCGAGGGCAGATACGCAGTATTTT.

The CDR3 reads CASLGQGREETQYF. For the CDR3, the DNA is TGTGCCTCACTTGGGCAGGGAAGGGAAGAGACCCAGTACTTC. The genes are TRBV19 and TRBJ2-5; a weak D match, TRBD1 (5 bases). Germline V lookup: CDR1 LNHDA, CDR2 SQIVND (reference sequence). This CDR3 comprises 14 residues. The germline V and J ends were trimmed by 11 bases and 3 bases, with 19 bases remaining between them. Combining the CDR3 with reference TRBV19 and TRBJ2-5 gives the whole variable domain DGGITQSPKYLFRKEGQNVTLSCEQNLNHDAMYWYRQDPGQGLRLIYYSQIVNDFQKGDIAEGYSVSREKKESFPLTVTSAQKNPTAFYLCASLGQGREETQYFGPGTRLLVL.

This clone was seen more than once but under ten times. The rearrangement links TRBV19 to TRBJ1-1; D is uncertain. Trimming cost V 3 bases and J 5 bases, with 16 bases left between them. Germline V gene sequence: CDR1 LNHDA, CDR2 SQIVND (reference sequence). The CDR3 has 15 residues. CDR3 residues: CASSIAGSALTEAFF. The CDR3 bases are TGTGCCAGTAGTATCGCGGGGAGCGCCCTAACTGAAGCTTTCTTT.

The CDR3 coding sequence is TGCGCCAGCAGCCCCGGACTAGCGGCCCTAGAGACCCAGTACTTC. Translation gives CASSPGLAALETQYF. This chain joins TRBV5-1 and TRBJ2-5; the match to TRBD2 covers 10 bases. Germline assignment: CDR1 SGHRS and CDR2 YFSETQ. V gave up 4 bases and J gave up 4 bases; unmatched junction bases: 7. The CDR3 is 15 amino acids.

The gene calls are TRBV4-1 and TRBJ2-1, with TRBD2 as a possible D gene (7 bases). CDR3 length: 17 amino acids. V was cut by 0 bases and J by 7 bases, with 19 bases left in between. Looked up from germline, CDR1 is MGHRA and CDR2 is YSYEKL. In nucleotides, the CDR3 is TGCGCCAGCAGCCAAGATTTTGCGGGGGCTTCCCAAAATGAGCAGTTCTTC. It encodes CASSQDFAGASQNEQFF.

This rearrangement joins TRBV5-1 to TRBJ1-4, with a possible D match to TRBD1 (5 bases). Trimming cost V 3 bases and J 7 bases, with 13 bases left between them. CDR3 size: 14 residues. Looked up from germline, CDR1 is SGHRS and CDR2 is YFSETQ. The CDR3: CASSSGYSGEKLFF. DNA for the CDR3: TGCGCCAGCAGCTCAGGGTATAGTGGTGAAAAACTGTTTTTT. The complete variable domain, with remaining parts taken from reference TRBV5-1 and TRBJ1-4, reads KAGVTQTPRYLIKTRGQQVTLSCSPISGHRSVSWYQQTPGQGLQFLFEYFSETQRNKGNFPGRFSGRQFSNSRSEMNVSTLELGDSALYLCASSSGYSGEKLFFGSGTQLSVL.

This chain links TRBV1 with TRBJ2-2; the tabulated D call, TRBD2, remains unverified against the DNA. TRBV1 is a pseudogene segment. CDR3 length: 18 residues. The CDR3: CTSSHPPKRGRGTGELFF. The CDR3 bases are TGCACCAGCAGCCACCCCCCCAAGCGGGGGCGGGGCACCGGGGAGCTGTTTTTT.

This rearrangement joins TRBV6-5 to TRBJ1-2, with a possible D match to TRBD1 (6 bases). Trimming removed 4 bases at V and 4 bases at J, with 16 bases between. Germline V CDR1 and CDR2: MNHEY, SVGAGI. The CDR3 extends over 15 amino acids. As DNA, the CDR3 is TGTGCCAGCAGTTTTCGGAACCGGGACACCTATGGCTACACCTTC. Residues: CASSFRNRDTYGYTF.

This clone was picked up a small number of times. The chain combines TRBV6-6 with TRBJ2-5; D is undetermined. The CDR3 totals 13 residues. Germline V gives CDR1 MNHNY, CDR2 SVGAGI (reference sequence). V was shortened by 8 bases and J by 1 base, with 11 bases between the two germline ends. The CDR3 coding sequence is TGTGCCAGCGGCGGAAGGCCCCAAGAGACCCAGTACTTC. Amino acids: CASGGRPQETQYF.

This chain links TRBV19 with TRBJ2-4, with no clear D. V lost 1 base to trimming and J lost 1 base, with 11 bases between them. The CDR3 spans 16 residues. CDR1 and CDR2 (germline): LNHDA, SQIVND (reference sequence). This CDR3 reads CASSIGPPRAKNIQYF. CDR3 bases: TGTGCCAGTAGTATAGGTCCCCCGCGGGCCAAAAACATTCAGTACTTC.

The CDR3: CSVGPSGTGNYGYTF. The CDR3 nucleotides are TGCAGCGTCGGGCCCTCCGGGACAGGGAACTATGGCTACACCTTC. The rearrangement joins TRBV29-1 to TRBJ1-2; 9 positions match TRBD1. In germline, CDR1 is SQVTM, CDR2 ANQGSEA. V trimming: 6 bases; J trimming: 2 bases; junction bases outside the gene matches: 10. This CDR3 comprises 15 residues.

J is TRBJ2-1 and V is TRBV11-2; 9 bases match TRBD1. CDR3 length equals 16 residues. The germline gives CDR1 SGHAT, CDR2 FQNNGV. V dropped 2 bases and J dropped 9; count of bases not matched to a gene: 11. The CDR3 coding sequence is TGTGCCAGCAGCTTAAATCCGGGACAGGGAGCTGGTGAGCAGTTCTTC. Translated, it gives CASSLNPGQGAGEQFF.

The chain joins TRBV9 to TRBJ2-3, with 10 bases aligning to TRBD2. After removal of 0 bases from V and 4 bases from J, the junction contained 5 bases not matched to a gene. This CDR3 is built from 16 residues. Germline-derived CDR1 and CDR2 are SGDLS and YYNGEE. This CDR3 reads CASSVEVAGGADTQYF. For the CDR3, the DNA is TGTGCCAGCAGCGTAGAGGTAGCGGGGGGCGCAGATACGCAGTATTTT.

This chain links TRBV7-2 with TRBJ2-5; 7 nucleotides line up with TRBD2. The CDR3 loop spans 13 amino acids. J was trimmed by 4 bases and V by 7 bases; bases with no gene match: 6. Germline CDR1 SGHTA, CDR2 FQGNSA. In DNA, the CDR3 is TGTGCCAGCACCGCCGGGGGGACAGAGACCCAGTACTTC. It specifies CASTAGGTETQYF. Full variable domain (outside the CDR3, taken from reference TRBV7-2 and TRBJ2-5): GAGVSQSPSNKVTEKGKDVELRCDPISGHTALYWYRQSLGQGLEFLIYFQGNSAPDKSGLPSDRFSAERTGGSVSTLTIQRTQQEDSAVYLCASTAGGTETQYFGPGTRLLVL.